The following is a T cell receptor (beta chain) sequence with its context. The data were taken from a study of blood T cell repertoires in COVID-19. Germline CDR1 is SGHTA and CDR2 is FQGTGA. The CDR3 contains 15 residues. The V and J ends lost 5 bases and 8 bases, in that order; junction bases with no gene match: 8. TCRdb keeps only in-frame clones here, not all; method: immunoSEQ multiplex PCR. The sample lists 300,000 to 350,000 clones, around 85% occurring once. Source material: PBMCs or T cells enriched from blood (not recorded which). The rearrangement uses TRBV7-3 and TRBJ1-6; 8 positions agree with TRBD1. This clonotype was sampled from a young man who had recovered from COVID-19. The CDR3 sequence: CASSAGQGWDSPLHF. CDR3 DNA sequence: TGTGCCAGCAGCGCCGGACAGGGTTGGGATTCACCCCTCCACTTT.